This is a list of T cell receptor beta chains from one sample in a study of T cells expressing NK-cell markers. No DNA is given; TCRdb re-called the 5' RACE reads and lists each CDR3 protein once. This sample's clone table lists about half a million distinct CDR3 sequences. What was sequenced was blood T cells: a sorted CD56 or NKG2C T cell subset, CD4+ or CD8+ T cells, or bulk PBMC T cells (not recorded which). These TCRs come from a woman in her fifties or sixties in good health. Each CDR3 is given with its conserved first and last residue.

J gene,V gene,CDR3 protein
TRBJ2-3,TRBV5-1,CASSPKGAGTDTQYF
TRBJ2-2,TRBV5-6,CASSPGDRVNTGELFF
TRBJ2-1,TRBV5-5,CASSLGLSSAYNEQFF
TRBJ2-6,TRBV4-2,CASSQGTGVGSGANVLTF
TRBJ1-5,TRBV12-3/TRBV12-4,CASSLARGTGGNQPQHF
TRBJ1-1,TRBV14,CASSQEGQGNTEAFF
TRBJ2-5,TRBV7-7,CASSLGRREETQYF
TRBJ2-5,TRBV3-1,CASTRRGQGDLQETQYF
TRBJ2-6,TRBV6-1,CASSESTTGANVLTF
TRBJ1-1,TRBV5-1,CASSLETGGGHEAFF
TRBJ1-2,TRBV12-3/TRBV12-4,CASSRVVYGYTF
TRBJ2-5,TRBV3-1,CASSPGLAQETQYF
TRBJ2-2,TRBV5-1,CASSLEGNGELFF
TRBJ2-7,TRBV4-1,CASSQAGTGSYEQYF
TRBJ2-7,TRBV6-5,CASSMTERDGGEQYF
TRBJ2-1,TRBV5-1,CASSLSVVAGGYNEQFF
TRBJ1-1,TRBV5-1,CASRQGTEAFF
TRBJ1-3,TRBV10-3,CAIRQASNPPLGNTIYF
TRBJ1-1,TRBV28,CASSSGRGPMNTEAFF
TRBJ2-2,TRBV27,CASTSGNTGELFF
TRBJ2-6,TRBV5-1,CASGGTGTSGANVLTF
TRBJ1-3,TRBV5-1,CASRTGGETAGNTIYF
TRBJ2-2,TRBV5-1,CASSRGLAGGRNTGELFF
TRBJ2-1,TRBV4-1,CASSPTSRVNEAQFF
TRBJ2-1,TRBV3-1,CASSQVGGRASDEQFF
TRBJ2-1,TRBV6-4,CASSVTSATYNEQFF
TRBJ2-3,TRBV20-1,CSARDGTGKQYF
TRBJ2-1,TRBV7-3,CASSPAGRGNEQFF
TRBJ2-1,TRBV30,CAWRGWDRSYNEQFF
TRBJ1-6,TRBV7-9,CASSLTTGGNSPLHF
TRBJ2-2,TRBV11-2,CASSVLRGPNTGELFF
TRBJ2-2,TRBV28,CASYPAGQANTGELFF
TRBJ2-1,TRBV24-1,CATSDSRNNEQFF
TRBJ2-1,TRBV3-1,CASSQDFRHNEQFF
TRBJ1-5,TRBV24-1,CATSEDDRANQPQHF
TRBJ1-1,TRBV18,CASSPEGSGAEAFF
TRBJ2-1,TRBV7-8,CASGPSGRAGEQFF
TRBJ2-3,TRBV6-5,CASRKEGHTDTQYF
TRBJ2-3,TRBV5-4,CASQGIGDTQYF
TRBJ2-7,TRBV30,CAWRQRSYEQYF